Below, 8 T cell receptor beta chains from the same sample are listed, as sequenced in a study of monozygotic twins with inflammatory bowel disease. With the 5' RACE reads reprocessed, TCRdb shows one record per CDR3 protein and no DNA. This sample's table has 350,000 to 400,000 distinct CDR3 sequences. Sequencing was done on a sample of blood. The receptor set was obtained from a human donor with ulcerative colitis or Crohn's disease, or a healthy co-twin of an affected twin (not recorded which).

V usage is TRBV6-5 and J usage is TRBJ1-1; the D call from TCRdb, TRBD1, cannot be confirmed without DNA. Looked up from germline, CDR1 is MNHEY and CDR2 is SVGAGI. The CDR3 covers 14 residues. The CDR3 sequence is CASSYSSRGTEAFF.

The rearrangement uses TRBV28 and TRBJ2-7. The germline CDR1 and CDR2 sequences are MDHEN and SYDVKM. CDR3 size: 12 residues. CDR3 sequence reads: CASRTTYLEQYF.

The J gene is TRBJ1-6, the V gene TRBV20-1; the D call of TRBD1 rests on TCRdb alone, since no DNA is present to check it. This CDR3 is built from 15 residues. The germline CDR1 and CDR2 sequences are DFQATT and SNEGSKA (reference sequence). CDR3 region: CSASQGRSGNSPLHF.

The chain has TRBV5-4 and TRBJ2-7; lacking DNA, the TRBD1 call made by TCRdb goes unchecked. Per the germline V gene, CDR1 is SGHNT and CDR2 is YYREEE (reference sequence). This CDR3 comprises 15 residues. This CDR3 is CASSKGQGYSYEQYF.

The rearrangement links TRBV14 to TRBJ2-7; TCRdb's D call, TRBD2, is unchecked because there is no DNA. There are 15 residues in the CDR3. Germline V gene sequence: CDR1 SGHDN, CDR2 FVKESK. The CDR3 loop is CASSLGLAGVHEQYF.

The chain joins TRBV27 to TRBJ1-2; there is no DNA to check the TCRdb D call of TRBD1. The CDR3 sequence is 15 residues long. The germline V gene encodes CDR1 MNHEY and CDR2 SMNVEV (reference sequence). The CDR3 here is CASSPRGGYWLGYTF.

The chain couples TRBV20-1 to TRBJ1-5. The CDR3 totals 15 residues. Germline loops: CDR1 DFQATT, CDR2 SNEGSKA (reference sequence). The CDR3 sequence is CSARDGDTSNQPQHF.

The chain joins TRBV6-1 to TRBJ2-3; checking the TCRdb D call of TRBD2 is not possible without DNA. The CDR3 is 15 residues long. Germline V CDR1 and CDR2: MNHNS, SASEGT. CDR3 sequence reads: CASSTSGPWGDTQYF.